This record covers a single TCR beta chain. Its target is unknown. This record belongs to a study of beta chain features in type 1 diabetes. Study-wide results and caveats: Within each of all four CD4+ subsets, Type 1 diabetes patients had TCRB CDR3s that were moderately but significantly shorter. A definitive answer on HLA type influencing TCRB rearrangement was not reached here. Patients' naive, central memory and Treg TCRB repertoires seemed closer to one another than those of healthy donors.

The authors reverse transcribed all of the isolated RNA, so sequencing captured expressed TCRB transcripts. Profiled with immunoSEQ multiplex PCR; TCRdb holds only in-frame clones, not every one. The sample has roughly 290,000 clones; 15% are singletons. Looked up from germline, CDR1 is ENHRY and CDR2 is SYGVKD. The CDR3 contains 15 residues. Unmatched junction bases numbered 11, after V lost 10 bases and J lost 5 bases. Material for sequencing was naive CD4+ T cells from blood. The chain couples TRBV10-3 to TRBJ2-7; 13 bases fit TRBD2. The receptor was isolated from a man younger than 35 with type 1 diabetes. This CDR3 reads CATTRTSGSQDEQYF. The CDR3 DNA is TGTGCCACCACCAGGACTAGCGGGAGTCAGGACGAGCAGTACTTC.